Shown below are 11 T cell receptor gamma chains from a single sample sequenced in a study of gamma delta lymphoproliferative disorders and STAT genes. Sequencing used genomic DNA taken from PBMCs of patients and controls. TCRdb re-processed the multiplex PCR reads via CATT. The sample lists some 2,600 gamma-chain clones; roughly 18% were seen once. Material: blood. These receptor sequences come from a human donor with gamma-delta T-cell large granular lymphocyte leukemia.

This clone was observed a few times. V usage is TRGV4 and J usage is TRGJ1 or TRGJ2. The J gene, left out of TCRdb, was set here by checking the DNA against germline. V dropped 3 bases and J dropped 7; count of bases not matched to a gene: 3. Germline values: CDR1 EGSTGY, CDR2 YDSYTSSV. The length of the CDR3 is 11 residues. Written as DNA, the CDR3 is TGTGCCACCTGGGATTGGTATAAGAAACTCTTT. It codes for CATWDWYKKLF.

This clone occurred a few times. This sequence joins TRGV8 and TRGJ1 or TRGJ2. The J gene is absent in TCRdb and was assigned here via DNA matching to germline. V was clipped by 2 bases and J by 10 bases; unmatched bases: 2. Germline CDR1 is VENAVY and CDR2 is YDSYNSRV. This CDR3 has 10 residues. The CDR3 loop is CATWDTKKLF. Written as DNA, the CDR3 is TGTGCCACCTGGGATACGAAGAAACTCTTT.

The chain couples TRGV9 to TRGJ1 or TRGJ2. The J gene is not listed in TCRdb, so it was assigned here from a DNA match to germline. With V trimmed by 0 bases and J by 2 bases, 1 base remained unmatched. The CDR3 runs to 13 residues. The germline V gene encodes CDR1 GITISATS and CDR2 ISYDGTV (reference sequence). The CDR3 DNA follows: TGTGCCTTGTGGGAGGTGGATTATTATAAGAAACTCTTT. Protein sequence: CALWEVDYYKKLF.

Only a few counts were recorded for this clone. The CDR3 nucleotides are TGTGCCTTGTGGGAACCCCAATTGGGCAAAAAAATCAAGGTATTT. This sequence encodes CALWEPQLGKKIKVF. This chain uses TRGV9 with TRGJP. Here the J gene came from matching the DNA to germline, since TCRdb omits it. Germline V lookup: CDR1 GITISATS, CDR2 ISYDGTV (reference sequence). The CDR3 is 15 residues long. V gave up 4 bases and J gave up 10 bases; unmatched junction bases: 7.

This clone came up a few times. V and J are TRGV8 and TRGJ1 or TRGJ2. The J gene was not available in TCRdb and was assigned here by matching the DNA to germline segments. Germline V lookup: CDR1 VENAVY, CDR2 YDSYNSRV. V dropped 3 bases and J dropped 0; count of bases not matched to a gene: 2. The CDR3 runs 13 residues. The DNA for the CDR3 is TGTGCCACCTGGGATCAGAATTATTATAAGAAACTCTTT. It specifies CATWDQNYYKKLF.

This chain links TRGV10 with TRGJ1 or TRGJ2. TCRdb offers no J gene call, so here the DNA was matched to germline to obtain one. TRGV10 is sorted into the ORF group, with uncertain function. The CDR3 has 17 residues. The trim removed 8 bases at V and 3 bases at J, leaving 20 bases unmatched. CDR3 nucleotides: TGTGCTGCGTGGACGGGACCAGTGGGATGGTGTTATTATAAGAAACTCTTT. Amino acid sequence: CAAWTGPVGWCYYKKLF.

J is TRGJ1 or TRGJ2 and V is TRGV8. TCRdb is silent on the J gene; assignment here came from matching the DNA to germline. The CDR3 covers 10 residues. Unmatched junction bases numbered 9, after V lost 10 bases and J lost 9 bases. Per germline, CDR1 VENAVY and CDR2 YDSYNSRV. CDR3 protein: CATKLPKKLF. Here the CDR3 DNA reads TGTGCCACAAAACTACCTAAGAAACTCTTT.

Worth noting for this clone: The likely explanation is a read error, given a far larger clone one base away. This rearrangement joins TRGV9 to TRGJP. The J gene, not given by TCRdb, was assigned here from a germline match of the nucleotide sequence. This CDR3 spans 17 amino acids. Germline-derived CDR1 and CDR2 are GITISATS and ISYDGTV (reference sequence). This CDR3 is CALWEEIQELGRKIKVF. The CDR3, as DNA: TGTGCCTTGTGGGAGGAAATTCAAGAGTTGGGCAGAAAAATCAAGGTATTT.

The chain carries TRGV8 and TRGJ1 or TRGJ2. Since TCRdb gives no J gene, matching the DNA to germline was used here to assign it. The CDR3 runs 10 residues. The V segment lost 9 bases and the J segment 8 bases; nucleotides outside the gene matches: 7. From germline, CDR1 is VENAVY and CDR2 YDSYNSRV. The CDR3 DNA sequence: TGTGCCACCCACCTCGATAAGAAACTCTTT. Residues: CATHLDKKLF.

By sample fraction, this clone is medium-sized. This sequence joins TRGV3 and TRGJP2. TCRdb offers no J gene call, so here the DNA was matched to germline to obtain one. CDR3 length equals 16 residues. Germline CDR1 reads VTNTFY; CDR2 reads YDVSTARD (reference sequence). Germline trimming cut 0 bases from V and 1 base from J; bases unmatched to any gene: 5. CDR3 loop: CATWDRLGSSDWIKTF. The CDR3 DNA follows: TGTGCCACCTGGGACAGGCTAGGTAGTAGTGATTGGATCAAGACGTTT.

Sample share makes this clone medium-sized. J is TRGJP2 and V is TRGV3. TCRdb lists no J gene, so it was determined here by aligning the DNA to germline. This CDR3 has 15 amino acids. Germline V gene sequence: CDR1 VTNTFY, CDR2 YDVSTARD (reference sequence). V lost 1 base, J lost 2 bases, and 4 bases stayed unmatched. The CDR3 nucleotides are TGTGCCACCTGGGACAGCCCAAGTAGTGATTGGATCAAGACGTTT. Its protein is CATWDSPSSDWIKTF.